Following are 17 T cell receptor beta chains from one sample sequenced in a study of T cell responses to AZD1222 COVID-19 vaccine. The repertoire was sequenced with immunoSEQ multiplex PCR; TCRdb's copy has only in-frame clones and lacks some. The repertoire includes 120,000 or so clones, just over 90% of them detected once, and around 7.8% sits in the top ten. Sequences were derived from peripheral blood, sampled on day 0 of AZD1222 vaccination. Every receptor here comes from an adult in good health.

The rearrangement uses TRBV19 and TRBJ2-6; 7 nucleotides line up with TRBD1. The germline V gene has CDR1 LNHDA and CDR2 SQIVND (reference sequence). Germline trimming cut 5 bases from V and 2 bases from J; bases unmatched to any gene: 12. The CDR3 covers 18 residues. CDR3 in DNA: TGTGCCAGTAGTGGGACCCTTAAGGGGGCTGCTGGGGCCAACGTCCTGACTTTC. Protein sequence: CASSGTLKGAAGANVLTF.

The gene calls are TRBV6-6 and TRBJ1-4; D is unclear. The V and J ends lost 7 bases and 8 bases respectively, with 8 bases between them. The CDR3 has 11 amino acids. Germline V gives CDR1 MNHNY, CDR2 SVGAGI (reference sequence). CDR3 residues: CASMGVEKLFF. The CDR3, as DNA: TGTGCCAGCATGGGTGTGGAAAAACTGTTTTTT.

This clone occurred once. The genes are TRBV7-2 and TRBJ2-1; 14 bases are a match to TRBD2. Losses at the gene ends were 5 bases for V and 10 bases for J; bases not matched to a gene: 7. The CDR3 spans 15 residues. Germline CDR1 and CDR2: SGHTA and FQGNSA. Here the CDR3 DNA reads TGTGCCAGCAGCCCAGGACTAGCGGGAGGACAAGAGCAGTTCTTC. This encodes CASSPGLAGGQEQFF.

This clone has only one observation. CDR3: CASSLDRGHPLAKNIQYF. CDR3 nucleotide sequence: TGTGCCAGCAGCTTGGACAGGGGCCACCCTCTAGCCAAAAACATTCAGTACTTC. The chain is built from TRBV7-9 and TRBJ2-4; 9 bases align to TRBD1. The ends lost 3 bases at V and 0 bases at J; junction bases unmatched: 9. Germline CDR1 is SEHNR and CDR2 is FQNEAQ (reference sequence). The CDR3 sequence is 18 residues long.

For the CDR3, the DNA is TGTGCCAGCCATCTCAGGTGGCTAGCGGGAAACAATGAGCAGTTCTTC. Translated, it gives CASHLRWLAGNNEQFF. The rearrangement uses TRBV5-6 and TRBJ2-1, with 9 bases matching TRBD2. CDR1 is SGHDT, CDR2 YYEEEE, per germline. The CDR3 is 16 amino acids. The V gene end was trimmed by 7 bases and the J gene end by 5 bases; junction bases not matched to a gene: 13.

The rearrangement uses TRBV27 and TRBJ2-6; D might be TRBD1 (7 bases). The CDR3 consists of 13 residues. V was shortened by 11 bases and J by 1 base, with 9 bases between the two germline ends. Germline V gene sequence: CDR1 MNHEY, CDR2 SMNVEV (reference sequence). The CDR3 DNA follows: TGTGCCGCAGGGGGGTCTGGGGCCAACGTCCTGACTTTC. This translates into CAAGGSGANVLTF.

Regarding this clone: At one of its ends the junction is not consistent with the germline gene, which may arise from a read error. V usage is TRBV6-5 and J usage is TRBJ2-7, with D possibly called TRBD1 or TRBD2 (5 bases each). Germline loops: CDR1 MNHEY, CDR2 SVGAGI. CDR3 length equals 15 residues. CDR3 sequence: CASNRDRLSSDEQYF. DNA for the CDR3: TGTGCCAGCAACCGGGACCGGCTTTCCTCCGACGAGCAGTACTTC.

This chain connects TRBV5-4 to TRBJ2-5, with TRBD1 identical over 9 bases. This CDR3 has 15 residues. With V trimmed by 5 bases and J by 6 bases, 11 bases remained unmatched. CDR1 is SGHNT and CDR2 is YYREEE in the germline V gene (reference sequence). The CDR3 DNA follows: TGTGCCAGCAGACCCGGGACAGGGAAGCAAAAGACCCAGTACTTC. It translates to CASRPGTGKQKTQYF. The entire variable domain, with the rest obtained from reference TRBV5-4 and TRBJ2-5, is as follows: ETGVTQSPTHLIKTRGQQVTLRCSSQSGHNTVSWYQQALGQGPQFIFQYYREEENGRGNFPPRFSGLQFPNYSSELNVNALELDDSALYLCASRPGTGKQKTQYFGPGTRLLVL.

The chain joins TRBV20-1 to TRBJ1-2; no reliable D call. CDR1 is DFQATT, CDR2 SNEGSKA, per germline (reference sequence). The V and J ends lost 5 bases and 8 bases respectively, with 9 bases between them. This CDR3 region has 10 residues. CDR3 sequence reads: CSAGIRGYTF. CDR3 in DNA: TGCAGTGCTGGGATACGGGGCTACACCTTC.

V is TRBV5-1 and J is TRBJ2-6; D possibly corresponds to TRBD1 (5 bases). Germline values: CDR1 SGHRS, CDR2 YFSETQ. The ends were cut back, 3 bases at V and 4 bases at J, with 11 bases in the middle. This CDR3 has 15 amino acids. Here the CDR3 DNA reads TGCGCCAGCAGCTGGGGCAGCTCCGGGGCCAACGTCCTGACTTTC. Its protein is CASSWGSSGANVLTF.

The gene calls are TRBV7-9 and TRBJ1-2; TRBD1 aligns across 8 bases. This CDR3 spans 17 amino acids. Germline values: CDR1 SEHNR, CDR2 FQNEAQ (reference sequence). After removal of 4 bases from V and 4 bases from J, the junction contained 14 bases not matched to a gene. The CDR3 is CASSSLGVTGEGYGYTF. In DNA, the CDR3 is TGTGCCAGCAGCTCTCTCGGGGTGACAGGGGAGGGCTATGGCTACACCTTC. The whole variable domain, filled in from reference TRBV7-9 and TRBJ1-2, reads DTGVSQNPRHKITKRGQNVTFRCDPISEHNRLYWYRQTLGQGPEFLTYFQNEAQLEKSRLLSDRFSAERPKGSFSTLEIQRTEQGDSAMYLCASSSLGVTGEGYGYTFGSGTRLTVV.

The rearrangement uses TRBV19 and TRBJ2-1, with 10 bases fitting TRBD2. The germline V gene has CDR1 LNHDA and CDR2 SQIVND (reference sequence). Trimming at V came to 1 base and at J to 7 bases, leaving 4 bases not matched to a gene. The length of the CDR3 is 15 residues. The CDR3 nucleotides read TGTGCCAGTAGTATAGGAGCGGGAGGGGGGAATGAGCAGTTCTTC. This sequence encodes CASSIGAGGGNEQFF.

The chain combines TRBV27 with TRBJ2-7, with 9 positions matching TRBD2. Germline CDR1 and CDR2: MNHEY and SMNVEV (reference sequence). J was trimmed by 2 bases and V by 2 bases; bases with no gene match: 4. The CDR3 contains 15 residues. For the CDR3, the DNA is TGTGCCAGCAGTTTACTAGCGGGATCGCCCTACGAGCAGTACTTC. Translated, it gives CASSLLAGSPYEQYF.

The chain is built from TRBV24-1 and TRBJ2-5; 10 bases match TRBD1. Trimming cost V 3 bases and J 5 bases; bases outside gene matches: 8. Germline lookup yields CDR1 KGHDR and CDR2 SFDVKD. The CDR3 length is 16 residues. CDR3 bases: TGTGCCACCAGTGATCCGCAGGGGACAGGGGTCGAGACCCAGTACTTC. It is translated as CATSDPQGTGVETQYF.

The V call is TRBV5-1, the J call TRBJ2-6; tentative D call: TRBD1 (6 bases). V was cut by 8 bases and J by 1 base, with 16 bases left in between. The length of the CDR3 is 16 residues. Germline CDR1 reads SGHRS; CDR2 reads YFSETQ. CDR3 in DNA: TGCGCCAGTAGTAACAGGGTTGCATCTGGGGCCAACGTCCTGACTTTC. Protein product: CASSNRVASGANVLTF.

This clone was seen just once. The sample carries other DNA sequences with the same CDR3. This chain links TRBV6-6 with TRBJ1-5, with D hard to call. Trimming cost V 2 bases and J 6 bases, with 5 bases left between them. Germline V CDR1 and CDR2: MNHNY, SVGAGI (reference sequence). This CDR3 region has 12 residues. The CDR3 DNA is TGTGCCAGCAGTTACGCGGGTCAGCCCCAGCATTTT. Its translation: CASSYAGQPQHF.

The chain combines TRBV6-5 with TRBJ1-2; maybe TRBD1 (6 bases). The V end lost 6 bases, the J end lost 4 bases, and 15 bases lay between the germline ends. From germline, CDR1 is MNHEY and CDR2 SVGAGI. This CDR3 is built from 14 residues. The CDR3 is CASRPSTGSYGYTF. DNA for the CDR3: TGTGCCAGCAGACCTTCGACAGGCTCCTATGGCTACACCTTC.